The text below deals with one TCR beta chain. Antigen unknown. The record originates from a study of radiation and T cells in renal cell carcinoma. Study observations and caveats: From baseline, blood top tumor clonotypes peaked at 2 weeks post-radiation.

Described time point: blood 2 weeks post-SBRT. Treatment denoted: 15 Gy SBRT to primary tumor, nephrectomy 4 weeks later. This renal cell carcinoma was of the clear cell type. TCRdb keeps only in-frame clones here, not all; method: immunoSEQ multiplex PCR. The repertoire consists of 40,000 to 60,000 clones, with 75% to 90% occurring once and the leading ten covering 25% to 35%. The CDR3 loop spans 16 amino acids. In germline, CDR1 is MNHEY, CDR2 SMNVEV (reference sequence). With 4 bases removed from V and 7 bases from J, the gap between germline ends came to 17 bases. This TCR was recovered from a woman in her 70s with renal cell carcinoma. The V and J genes are TRBV27 and TRBJ1-6; no reliable D call. Sequenced here: blood, sampled from a patient whose treatment included radiotherapy and nephrectomy. The CDR3: CASSSEAAAGNSPLHF. CDR3 nucleotides: TGTGCCAGCAGTTCCGAGGCAGCCGCCGGAAATTCACCCCTCCACTTT.